These 9 T cell receptor beta chains were sequenced from one sample in a study of OX40 agonist ivuxolimab in advanced cancers. Some clones are missing from TCRdb's copy, which holds only in-frame ones; the method was immunoSEQ multiplex PCR. The table records 25,000 or so clones, about four fifths of them present only once. Sample: CD4+ or CD8+ T cells sorted from blood, taken in a trial of the OX40 agonist ivuxolimab. All receptors come from an adult with an advanced solid tumor such as melanoma, head and neck, liver or kidney cancer.

This sequence joins TRBV7-8 and TRBJ2-3; D remains unclear. Germline CDR1 reads SGHVS; CDR2 reads FQNEAQ. The V end was cut by 5 bases, the J end by 5 bases, with 14 bases between. The CDR3 length is 14 residues. The DNA for the CDR3 is TGTGCCAGCAGCCCAGGACGTGCAGGAGATACGCAGTATTTT. Encoded protein: CASSPGRAGDTQYF.

This chain connects TRBV27 to TRBJ2-7, with 9 positions matching TRBD1. Germline-derived CDR1 and CDR2 are MNHEY and SMNVEV (reference sequence). Trimming at V came to 6 bases and at J to 6 bases, leaving 12 bases not matched to a gene. This CDR3 is built from 15 residues. This chain's CDR3 is CASSLRGTGPSEQYF. The CDR3 coding sequence is TGTGCCAGCAGCCTACGCGGGACAGGGCCGTCCGAGCAGTACTTC.

The table lists this clone with a count of one. The CDR3 DNA is TGTGCCAGCAGCTCCTCGACAGGGTCCTACGAGCAGTACTTC. Translated: CASSSSTGSYEQYF. The chain carries TRBV7-2 and TRBJ2-7, with 7 bases identical to TRBD1. The ends lost 4 bases at V and 1 base at J; junction bases unmatched: 4. The CDR3 is made up of 14 amino acids. The germline gives CDR1 SGHTA, CDR2 FQGNSA. The variable domain in full, with the rest retrieved from reference TRBV7-2 and TRBJ2-7, is GAGVSQSPSNKVTEKGKDVELRCDPISGHTALYWYRQSLGQGLEFLIYFQGNSAPDKSGLPSDRFSAERTGGSVSTLTIQRTQQEDSAVYLCASSSSTGSYEQYFGPGTRLTVT.

The rearrangement links TRBV29-1 to TRBJ2-2, with D unresolved. Trimming removed 2 bases at V and 1 base at J, with 8 bases between. The CDR3 runs 14 residues. Germline V gives CDR1 SQVTM, CDR2 ANQGSEA. CDR3 DNA sequence: TGCAGCGTTGAAAAACAGTTGAACACCGGGGAGCTGTTTTTT. Its translation is CSVEKQLNTGELFF.

V gene TRBV7-2 combines with J gene TRBJ2-3; the D is unclear. Germline CDR1 SGHTA, CDR2 FQGNSA. CDR3 length: 15 residues. Between the trimmed V and J ends, which lost 1 base and 2 bases, there was a span of 10 bases. The CDR3 region is CASSLGLSHTDTQYF. CDR3 nucleotides: TGTGCCAGCAGCTTAGGTTTATCTCACACAGATACGCAGTATTTT. Using reference TRBV7-2 and TRBJ2-3 for the parts outside the CDR3, the full variable domain is GAGVSQSPSNKVTEKGKDVELRCDPISGHTALYWYRQSLGQGLEFLIYFQGNSAPDKSGLPSDRFSAERTGGSVSTLTIQRTQQEDSAVYLCASSLGLSHTDTQYFGPGTRLTVL.

The V and J genes are TRBV7-2 and TRBJ1-5; D possibly corresponds to TRBD1 (5 bases). This CDR3 spans 15 amino acids. Germline V gives CDR1 SGHTA, CDR2 FQGNSA. V was clipped by 1 base and J by 5 bases, with 12 bases between them. The CDR3 DNA reads as TGTGCCAGCAGCTTAGTGGCGGGACGAGATCAGCCCCAGCATTTT. Its protein product is CASSLVAGRDQPQHF.

CDR3 region: CASSQGTGSVYGYTF. The CDR3 coding sequence is TGTGCCAGCTCACAAGGGACAGGCTCGGTCTATGGCTACACCTTC. J is TRBJ1-2 and V is TRBV18; 8 nucleotides align to TRBD1. The trim removed 4 bases at V and 4 bases at J, leaving 8 bases unmatched. CDR1 KGHSH and CDR2 LQKENI come from the germline V gene. This CDR3 is 15 amino acids long.

DNA of the CDR3: TGTGCCAGCAGTTTAATCGGGGAGAGCTACACCTTC. Protein product: CASSLIGESYTF. The rearrangement uses TRBV28 and TRBJ1-2; D uncertain. CDR1 and CDR2 from the germline V gene are MDHEN and SYDVKM. The CDR3 is 12 amino acids. V lost 2 bases and J 9 bases, leaving 10 bases between the germline ends.

The V and J genes are TRBV6-6 and TRBJ1-1; D is unclear. This CDR3 region has 12 residues. The ends were cut back, 4 bases at V and 7 bases at J, with 10 bases in the middle. CDR1 and CDR2 (germline): MNHNY, SVGAGI (reference sequence). The CDR3 region is CASSFPTGEAFF. CDR3 coding DNA: TGTGCCAGCAGTTTCCCGACTGGTGAAGCTTTCTTT.